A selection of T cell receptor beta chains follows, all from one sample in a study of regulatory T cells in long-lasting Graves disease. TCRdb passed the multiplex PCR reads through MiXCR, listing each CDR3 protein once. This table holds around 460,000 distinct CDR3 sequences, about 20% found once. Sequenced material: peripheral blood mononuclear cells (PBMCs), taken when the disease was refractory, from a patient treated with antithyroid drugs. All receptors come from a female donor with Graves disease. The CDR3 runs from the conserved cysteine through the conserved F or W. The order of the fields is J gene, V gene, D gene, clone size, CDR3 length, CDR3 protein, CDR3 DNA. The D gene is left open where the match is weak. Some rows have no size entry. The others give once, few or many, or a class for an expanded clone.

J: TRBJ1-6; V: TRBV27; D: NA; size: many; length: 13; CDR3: CASRPTLFEALHF; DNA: TGTGCCAGCAGACCCACCTTGTTTGAGGCCCTCCACTTT
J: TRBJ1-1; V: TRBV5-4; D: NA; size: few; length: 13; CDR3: CASTGGGSTEAFF; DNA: TGTGCCAGCACCGGAGGGGGTAGCACTGAAGCTTTCTTT
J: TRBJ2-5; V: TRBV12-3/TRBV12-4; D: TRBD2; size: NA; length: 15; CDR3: CASRAGAGGLETQYF; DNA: TGTGCCAGCAGGGCGGGAGCGGGAGGGTTGGAGACCCAGTACTTC
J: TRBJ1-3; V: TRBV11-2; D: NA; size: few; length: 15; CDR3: CASSLGRISGNTIYF; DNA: TGTGCCAGCAGCTTGGGACGGATCTCTGGAAACACCATATATTTT
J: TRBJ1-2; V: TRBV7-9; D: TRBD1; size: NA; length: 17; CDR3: CASSRGTGNVGGYGYTF; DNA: TGTGCCAGCAGCCGCGGGACAGGTAACGTAGGCGGCTATGGCTACACCTTC
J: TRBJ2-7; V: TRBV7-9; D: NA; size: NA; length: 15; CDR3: CASSLDGRGLDEQYF; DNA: TGTGCCAGCAGCTTAGATGGCAGGGGCTTAGACGAGCAGTACTTC
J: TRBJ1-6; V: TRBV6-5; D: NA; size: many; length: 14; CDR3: CASSYEVLRSPLHF; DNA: TGTGCCAGCAGTTACGAGGTTTTGCGATCACCCCTCCACTTT
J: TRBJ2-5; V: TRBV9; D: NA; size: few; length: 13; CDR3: CASSVGRQETQYF; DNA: TGTGCCAGCAGCGTAGGCAGGCAAGAGACCCAGTACTTC
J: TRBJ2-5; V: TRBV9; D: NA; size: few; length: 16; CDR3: CASSDPRGGAVETQYF; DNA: TGTGCCAGCAGCGATCCGAGGGGGGGGGCGGTCGAGACCCAGTACTTC
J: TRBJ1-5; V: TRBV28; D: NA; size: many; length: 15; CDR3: CASSLPQGGNQPQHF; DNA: TGTGCCAGCAGTTTACCTCAGGGAGGGAATCAGCCCCAGCATTTT
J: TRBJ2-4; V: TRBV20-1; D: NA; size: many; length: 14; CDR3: CSARDRPAKNIQYF; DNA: TGCAGTGCTAGAGATCGCCCAGCCAAAAACATTCAGTACTTC
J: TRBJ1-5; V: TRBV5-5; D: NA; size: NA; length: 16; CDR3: CASSYGPGGVQQPQHF; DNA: TGTGCCAGCAGCTACGGTCCCGGAGGGGTACAGCAGCCCCAGCATTTT
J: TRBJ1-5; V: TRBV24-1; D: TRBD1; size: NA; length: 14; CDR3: CATSESTGAQPQHF; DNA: TGTGCCACCAGTGAGTCGACAGGGGCTCAGCCCCAGCATTTT
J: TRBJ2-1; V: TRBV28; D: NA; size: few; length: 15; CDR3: CASSLRVAGRDEQFF; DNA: TGTGCCAGCAGTTTAAGGGTGGCGGGGCGCGATGAGCAGTTCTTC
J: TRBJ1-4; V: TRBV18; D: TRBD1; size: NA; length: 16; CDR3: CASSPITGTGLEKLFF; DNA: TGTGCCAGCTCACCAATCACCGGGACAGGTTTGGAAAAACTGTTTTTT
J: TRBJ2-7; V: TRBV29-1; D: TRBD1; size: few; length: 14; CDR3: CSGGGTGGIGEQYF; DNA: TGCAGTGGGGGAGGGACAGGGGGCATAGGCGAGCAGTACTTC
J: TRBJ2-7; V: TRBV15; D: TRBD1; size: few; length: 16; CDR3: CATSRPGGTGGYEQYF; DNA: TGTGCCACCAGCAGACCGGGGGGGACAGGGGGCTACGAGCAGTACTTC
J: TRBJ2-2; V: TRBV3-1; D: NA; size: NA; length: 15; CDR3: CASSPTLGNTGELFF; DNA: TGTGCCAGCAGCCCCACTCTGGGGAACACCGGGGAGCTGTTTTTT
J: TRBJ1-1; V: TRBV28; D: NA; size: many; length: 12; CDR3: CASSLFGKNAFF; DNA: TGTGCCAGCAGTTTATTTGGGAAGAATGCTTTCTTT
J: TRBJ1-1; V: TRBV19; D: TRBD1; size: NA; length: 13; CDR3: CASIGTVNTEAFF; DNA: TGTGCCAGTATCGGGACAGTAAACACTGAAGCTTTCTTT
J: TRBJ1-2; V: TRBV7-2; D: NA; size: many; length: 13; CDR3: CASSLPENYGYTF; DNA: TGTGCCAGCAGCTTACCGGAAAACTATGGCTACACCTTC
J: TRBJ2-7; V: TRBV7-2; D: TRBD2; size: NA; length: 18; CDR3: CASSPPSRGGAIGYERYF; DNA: TGTGCCAGCAGCCCACCTTCCCGGGGGGGGGCAATCGGCTACGAGCGGTACTTC
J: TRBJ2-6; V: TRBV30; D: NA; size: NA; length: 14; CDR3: CAWSFLSGANVLTF; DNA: TGTGCCTGGAGTTTTCTTTCTGGGGCCAACGTCCTGACTTTC
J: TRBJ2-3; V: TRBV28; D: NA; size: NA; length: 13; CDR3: CASSPHLTDTQYF; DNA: TGTGCCAGCAGTCCCCACCTGACAGATACGCAGTATTTT
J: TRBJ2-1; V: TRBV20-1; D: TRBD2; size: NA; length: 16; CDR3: CSARGVLAGLRNEQFF; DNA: TGCAGTGCTAGAGGCGTACTAGCGGGGCTGAGAAATGAGCAGTTCTTC
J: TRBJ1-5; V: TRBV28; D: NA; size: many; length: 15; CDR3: CASSLNRRMIQPQHF; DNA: TGTGCCAGCAGTTTGAACAGGCGCATGATCCAGCCCCAGCATTTT
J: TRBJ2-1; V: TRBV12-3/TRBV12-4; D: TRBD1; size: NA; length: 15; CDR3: CASSWDRRSYNEQFF; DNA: TGTGCCAGCAGTTGGGACAGACGGTCCTACAATGAGCAGTTCTTC
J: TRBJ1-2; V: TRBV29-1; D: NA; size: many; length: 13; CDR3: CSVERTGAYGYTF; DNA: TGCAGCGTTGAAAGGACGGGGGCGTATGGCTACACCTTC
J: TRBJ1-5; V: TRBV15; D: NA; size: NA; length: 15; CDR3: CATSRPPGENQPQHF; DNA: TGTGCCACCAGCAGACCCCCGGGGGAAAATCAGCCCCAGCATTTT
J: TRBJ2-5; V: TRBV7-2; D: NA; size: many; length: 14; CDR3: CASSLARGKETQYF; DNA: TGTGCCAGCAGCTTAGCAAGAGGCAAAGAGACCCAGTACTTC
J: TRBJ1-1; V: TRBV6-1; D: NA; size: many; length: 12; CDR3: CASRRQNTEAFF; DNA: TGTGCCAGCAGGCGGCAAAACACTGAAGCTTTCTTT
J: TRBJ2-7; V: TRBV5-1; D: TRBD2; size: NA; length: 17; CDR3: CASSLGTSATTSYEQYF; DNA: TGCGCCAGCAGCTTGGGGACTAGCGCGACCACCTCCTACGAGCAGTACTTC
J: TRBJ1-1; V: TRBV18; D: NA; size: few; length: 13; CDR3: CASSGAMNTEAFF; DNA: TGTGCCAGCTCAGGGGCGATGAACACTGAAGCTTTCTTT
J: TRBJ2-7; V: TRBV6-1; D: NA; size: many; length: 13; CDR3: CASSDRDPYEQYF; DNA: TGTGCCAGCAGTGACAGGGACCCCTACGAGCAGTACTTC
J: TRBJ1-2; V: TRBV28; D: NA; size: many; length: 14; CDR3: CASSYKTANYGYTF; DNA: TGTGCCAGCAGCTACAAGACGGCTAACTATGGCTACACCTTC
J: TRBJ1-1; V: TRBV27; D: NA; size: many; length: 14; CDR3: CASSPKRGITEAFF; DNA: TGTGCCAGCAGTCCGAAGCGGGGGATCACTGAAGCTTTCTTT
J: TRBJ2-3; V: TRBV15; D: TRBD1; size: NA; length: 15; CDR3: CATSRRTGHTDTQYF; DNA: TGTGCCACCAGCAGAAGGACAGGCCACACAGATACGCAGTATTTT
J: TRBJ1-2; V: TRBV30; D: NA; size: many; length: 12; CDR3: CAWRTANYGYTF; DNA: TGTGCCTGGAGAACAGCTAACTATGGCTACACCTTC
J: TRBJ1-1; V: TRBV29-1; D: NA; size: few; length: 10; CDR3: CSIPGEVAFF; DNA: TGCAGCATCCCGGGAGAGGTGGCTTTCTTT
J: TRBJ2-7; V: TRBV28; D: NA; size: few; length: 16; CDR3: CASSPTALVGSYEQYF; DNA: TGTGCCAGCAGCCCCACGGCCCTTGTCGGGTCCTACGAGCAGTACTTC
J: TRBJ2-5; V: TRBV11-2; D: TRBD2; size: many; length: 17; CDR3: CASSLEVGAGVQETQYF; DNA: TGTGCCAGCAGCTTAGAGGTGGGAGCGGGGGTACAAGAGACCCAGTACTTC
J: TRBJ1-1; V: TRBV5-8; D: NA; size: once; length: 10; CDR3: CASSLVQAFF; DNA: TGTGCCAGCAGCCTCGTTCAAGCTTTCTTT
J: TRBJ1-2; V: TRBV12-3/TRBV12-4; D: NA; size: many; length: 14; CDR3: CASSLQGTQYGYTF; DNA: TGTGCCAGCAGTTTACAGGGGACGCAGTATGGCTACACCTTC
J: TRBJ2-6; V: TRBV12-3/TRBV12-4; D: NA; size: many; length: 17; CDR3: CASSLEGGPSGANVLTF; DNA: TGTGCCAGCAGTTTAGAGGGGGGGCCCTCTGGGGCCAACGTCCTGACTTTC
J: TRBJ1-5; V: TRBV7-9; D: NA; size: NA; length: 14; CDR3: CASSPSQGNQPQHF; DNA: TGTGCCAGCAGCCCGTCCCAGGGGAATCAGCCCCAGCATTTT
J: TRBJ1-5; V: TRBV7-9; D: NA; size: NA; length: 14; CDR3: CASSPTGGGQPQHF; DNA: TGTGCCAGCAGCCCCACGGGCGGGGGGCAGCCCCAGCATTTT
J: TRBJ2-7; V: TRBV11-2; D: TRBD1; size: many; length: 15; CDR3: CASSPDRDRGYEQYF; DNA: TGTGCCAGCAGCCCCGACCGGGACAGGGGCTACGAGCAGTACTTC
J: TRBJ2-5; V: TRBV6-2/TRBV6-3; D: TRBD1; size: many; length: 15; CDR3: CASTPPTGLGETQYF; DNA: TGTGCCAGCACCCCCCCGACAGGGTTAGGAGAGACCCAGTACTTC
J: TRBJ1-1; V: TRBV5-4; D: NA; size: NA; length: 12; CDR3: CASSLPSTEAFF; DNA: TGTGCCAGCAGCCTTCCGTCCACTGAAGCTTTCTTT
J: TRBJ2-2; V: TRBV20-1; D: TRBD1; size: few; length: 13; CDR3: CSAGTGRTGELFF; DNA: TGCAGTGCTGGGACAGGGCGCACCGGGGAGCTGTTTTTT
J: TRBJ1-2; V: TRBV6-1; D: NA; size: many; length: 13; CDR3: CASSPRANYGYTF; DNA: TGTGCCAGCAGCCCGAGGGCTAACTATGGCTACACCTTC
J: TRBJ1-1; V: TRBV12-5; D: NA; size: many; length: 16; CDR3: CASGLVLGATNTEAFF; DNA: TGTGCTAGTGGTTTGGTACTGGGGGCGACGAACACTGAAGCTTTCTTT
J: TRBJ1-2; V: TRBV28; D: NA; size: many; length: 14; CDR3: CATIRGAANYGYTF; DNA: TGTGCCACCATAAGGGGGGCAGCTAACTATGGCTACACCTTC
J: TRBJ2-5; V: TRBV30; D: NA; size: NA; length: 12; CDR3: CAADLNGETQYF; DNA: TGTGCCGCAGATCTTAACGGGGAGACCCAGTACTTC
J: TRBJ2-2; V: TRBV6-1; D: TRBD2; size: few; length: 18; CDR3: CASRTSSGTSGTFRELFF; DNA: TGTGCCAGCAGAACCTCCTCCGGGACTAGCGGGACGTTCCGGGAGCTGTTTTTT
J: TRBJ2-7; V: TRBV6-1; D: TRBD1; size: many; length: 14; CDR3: CASSTRQGLSEQYF; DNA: TGTGCCAGCAGTACCCGACAGGGTTTAAGCGAGCAGTACTTC
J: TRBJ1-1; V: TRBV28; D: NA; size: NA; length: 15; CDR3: CASSLPEGLNTEAFF; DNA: TGTGCCAGCAGTCTCCCGGAGGGACTGAACACTGAAGCTTTCTTT